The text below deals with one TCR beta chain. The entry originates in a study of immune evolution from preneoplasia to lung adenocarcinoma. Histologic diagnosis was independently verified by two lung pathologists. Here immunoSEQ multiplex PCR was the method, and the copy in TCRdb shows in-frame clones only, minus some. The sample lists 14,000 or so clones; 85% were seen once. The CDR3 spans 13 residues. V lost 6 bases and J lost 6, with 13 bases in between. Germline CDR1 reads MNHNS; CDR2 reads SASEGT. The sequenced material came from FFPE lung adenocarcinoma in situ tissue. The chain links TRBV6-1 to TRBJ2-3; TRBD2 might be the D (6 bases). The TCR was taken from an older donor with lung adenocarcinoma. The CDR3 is CASREGNADTQYF. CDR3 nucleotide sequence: TGTGCCAGCAGGGAGGGAAACGCGGATACGCAGTATTTT.